The TCR beta chain described here comes from a study of blood T cell repertoires in COVID-19. The CDR3 loop spans 11 amino acids. The germline V gene encodes CDR1 GTSNPN and CDR2 SVGIG (reference sequence). Trimming removed 2 bases at V and 7 bases at J, with 7 bases between. Original processing notes: Nucleated cell number was recorded as an estimate derived from reference gene primer amplification. Profiling relied on immunoSEQ multiplex PCR, and the TCRdb table lists in-frame clones only, not all of them. V and J calls and clone size follow that table, whereas D and trimming were derived from the DNA. The data show 300,000 or so clones, with around 87% seen just once and around 8% held by the top ten.

The clonotype was recovered from a woman aged 50 to 60 who had recovered from COVID-19. Sequencing was done on a sample of peripheral blood. V is TRBV30 and J is TRBJ2-3; no clear D gene. The CDR3 sequence is CAWSPQNTQYF. The CDR3 DNA is TGTGCCTGGAGTCCCCAGAATACGCAGTATTTT.